These 15 T cell receptor beta chains originate from one sample sequenced in a study of blood T cell repertoires in COVID-19. Profiling relied on immunoSEQ multiplex PCR, and the TCRdb table lists in-frame clones only, not all of them. Of 200,000 to 250,000 clones detected, around 87% appear once; the ten largest clones hold approximately 7%. Source material: peripheral blood. Receptor source: a woman in her 70s with active or convalescent COVID-19.

V gene TRBV14 combines with J gene TRBJ1-6, with a tentative D call TRBD1 (6 bases). The germline gives CDR1 SGHDN, CDR2 FVKESK. The CDR3 sequence is 15 residues long. V was cut by 5 bases and J by 9 bases, with 17 bases left in between. CDR3 DNA: TGTGCCAGCAGCTCTAGGGGGGGGTTAGGTTCACCCCTCCACTTT. Translating gives CASSSRGGLGSPLHF.

This sequence joins TRBV9 and TRBJ1-5; the D is unclear. V was cut by 3 bases and J by 0 bases, with 10 bases left in between. The CDR3 has 15 amino acids. Per germline, CDR1 SGDLS and CDR2 YYNGEE. This CDR3 is CASSAGVYSNQPQHF. In DNA, the CDR3 is TGTGCCAGCAGCGCCGGAGTCTATAGCAATCAGCCCCAGCATTTT.

V and J are TRBV18 and TRBJ1-2; TRBD1 is a possible D gene (5 bases). The CDR3 loop spans 13 amino acids. Trimming removed 6 bases from V and 4 bases from J, with 12 bases in between. Germline-derived CDR1 and CDR2 are KGHSH and LQKENI. CDR3 sequence: CASSYDSFYGYTF. The CDR3 nucleotides are TGTGCCAGCTCCTACGACAGTTTCTATGGCTACACCTTC.

The chain uses TRBV11-2 and TRBJ1-3; D might be TRBD1 (6 bases). Trimming left V 1 base short and J 9 bases short, with 13 bases between. The V gene's germline CDR1 is SGHAT and CDR2 FQNNGV. This CDR3 contains 14 residues. The CDR3 coding sequence is TGTGCCAGCAGCTTAGGGACAGTGGAGAGCACCATATATTTT. The encoded protein is CASSLGTVESTIYF.

The chain combines TRBV9 with TRBJ1-6; D might be TRBD1 (5 bases). CDR1 SGDLS and CDR2 YYNGEE come from the germline V gene. This CDR3 has 15 amino acids. The V and J ends lost 2 bases and 7 bases respectively, with 13 bases between them. The CDR3 DNA is TGTGCCAGCAGCGTGCTCTCGGGGGGGAATTCACCCCTCCACTTT. Encoded protein: CASSVLSGGNSPLHF.

This sequence joins TRBV6-1 and TRBJ2-5; TRBD2 agrees at 7 bases. The germline gives CDR1 MNHNS, CDR2 SASEGT. V gave up 2 bases and J gave up 4 bases; unmatched junction bases: 4. This CDR3 spans 14 amino acids. In DNA, the CDR3 is TGTGCCAGCAGTGAATGGGGAGGGCCAGAGACCCAGTACTTC. Its translation is CASSEWGGPETQYF.

This chain uses TRBV4-3 with TRBJ1-6, with 8 bases fitting TRBD1. This CDR3 is built from 16 residues. Germline assignment: CDR1 LGHNA and CDR2 YSLEER. Losses at the gene ends were 4 bases for V and 8 bases for J; bases not matched to a gene: 10. CDR3 nucleotide sequence: TGCGCCAGCAGCCCTCGGACAGGGCAGGCGTATTCACCCCTCCACTTT. Protein: CASSPRTGQAYSPLHF.

The chain links TRBV5-1 to TRBJ2-2, with D maybe TRBD1 (6 bases). Trimming took 4 bases from V and 6 from J, leaving 16 bases between them. From germline, CDR1 is SGHRS and CDR2 YFSETQ. CDR3 length: 15 residues. The CDR3 loop is CASSDTGKGSGELFF. CDR3 coding DNA: TGCGCCAGCAGCGACACAGGGAAAGGGTCCGGGGAGCTGTTTTTT. The complete variable domain, with remaining parts taken from reference TRBV5-1 and TRBJ2-2, reads KAGVTQTPRYLIKTRGQQVTLSCSPISGHRSVSWYQQTPGQGLQFLFEYFSETQRNKGNFPGRFSGRQFSNSRSEMNVSTLELGDSALYLCASSDTGKGSGELFFGEGSRLTVL.

The CDR3 DNA reads TGTGCCAGCAGTGAAGCAGGAGCCAACTATGGCTACACCTTC. It encodes CASSEAGANYGYTF. The chain combines TRBV6-1 with TRBJ1-2; D gene unclear. Trimming pared 0 bases from V and 2 bases from J, leaving 7 bases between. The germline V gene encodes CDR1 MNHNS and CDR2 SASEGT. The CDR3 runs to 14 residues.

The chain joins TRBV9 to TRBJ2-6; a possible D gene is TRBD2 (6 bases). Deletions cut 3 bases from V and 0 bases from J, with 7 bases between. Germline CDR1 and CDR2: SGDLS and YYNGEE. The CDR3 totals 15 residues. In DNA form, the CDR3 reads TGTGCCAGCAGCGGGGGAGGCTCTGGGGCCAACGTCCTGACTTTC. Translated, it gives CASSGGGSGANVLTF.

The rearrangement links TRBV29-1 to TRBJ2-7; the match to TRBD2 covers 8 bases. V was pared by 1 base and J by 2 bases, with 7 bases of the junction left unmatched. The germline V gene encodes CDR1 SQVTM and CDR2 ANQGSEA. The CDR3 consists of 15 residues. The CDR3, as DNA: TGCAGCGTTGAAGGGCGCGGGGGGCTAGCCTACGAGCAGTACTTC. Its protein is CSVEGRGGLAYEQYF.

The chain links TRBV21-1 to TRBJ1-2; the D call TRBD1 from the table was never checked on the DNA. TRBV21-1 is annotated as a pseudogene. The CDR3 consists of 19 residues. CDR3 sequence reads: CASSRFLRDRRYFDYGYTF. Written as DNA, the CDR3 is TGTGCCAGCAGCCGCTTCCTCCGGGACAGGCGGTATTTCGACTATGGCTACACCTTC.

This clone was seen more than once but under ten times. The chain recombines TRBV21-1 with TRBJ1-4; the D segment call TRBD1 is taken from the table without a DNA check. TRBV21-1 is designated a pseudogene. CDR3 length equals 18 residues. The CDR3: CASSKPVRGVLTNEKLFF. The CDR3 DNA follows: TGTGCCAGCAGCAAACCGGTAAGGGGCGTCCTGACTAATGAAAAACTGTTTTTT.

The rearrangement uses TRBV4-3 and TRBJ2-3, with TRBD1 identical over 7 bases. In germline, CDR1 is LGHNA, CDR2 YSLEER. The CDR3 is 13 residues long. The ends lost 8 bases at V and 2 bases at J; junction bases unmatched: 4. Here the CDR3 DNA reads TGCGCCAGCGGGCAGGGGGTCACAGATACGCAGTATTTT. It is translated as CASGQGVTDTQYF.

V usage is TRBV19 and J usage is TRBJ1-1; D not resolved. Trimming cost V 3 bases and J 7 bases, with 6 bases left between them. The CDR3 contains 11 residues. Germline V gene data show CDR1 as LNHDA and CDR2 as SQIVND (reference sequence). The CDR3 DNA reads as TGTGCCAGTAGTATCTCTAGTGAAGCTTTCTTT. Its translation: CASSISSEAFF.